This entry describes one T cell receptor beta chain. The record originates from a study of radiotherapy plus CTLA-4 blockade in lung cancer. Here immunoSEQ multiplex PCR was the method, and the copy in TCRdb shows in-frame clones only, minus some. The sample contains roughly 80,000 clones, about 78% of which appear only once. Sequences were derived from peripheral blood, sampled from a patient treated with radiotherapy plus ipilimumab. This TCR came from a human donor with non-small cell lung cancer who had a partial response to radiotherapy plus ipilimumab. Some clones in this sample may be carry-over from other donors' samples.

The CDR3 DNA sequence: TGTGCCAGCAGCCGGAAGGGAGTGCCAACCTACGAGCAGTACTTC. Translation: CASSRKGVPTYEQYF. The chain couples TRBV7-2 to TRBJ2-7; D perhaps matches TRBD2 (5 bases). This CDR3 is built from 15 residues. Per the germline V gene, CDR1 is SGHTA and CDR2 is FQGNSA. The ends were cut back, 5 bases at V and 2 bases at J, with 16 bases in the middle.